This T cell receptor (beta chain) was captured by sequencing in a study of cytomegalovirus exposure and HLA in healthy donors. For the study at large: Within an early data release were 85 million or so unique TCRs drawn from HLA-typed donors.

It was with 60 Vbeta and 13 Jbeta primers that the PCR ran. Some clones are missing from TCRdb's copy, which holds only in-frame ones; the method was immunoSEQ multiplex PCR. The data show around 130,000 clones, 81% seen once. V shed 3 bases, J shed 5 bases, and the junction held 18 bases outside the gene matches. In germline, CDR1 is SGHRS, CDR2 YFSETQ. The CDR3 runs 19 residues. Points from the study as a whole: An analysis was carried out later, and it reportedly showed fewer N-insertions in an Asian-associated ancestry cluster than the 666-donor mean. Cytomegalovirus status, reportedly, was diagnosed with high specificity and sensitivity by the classifier.

On this clone itself: Its antigen is unknown.

The chain joins TRBV5-1 to TRBJ2-1; 9 positions agree with TRBD2. The sample consisted of PBMCs. The receptor was isolated from a woman between 40 and 55 years old in good health and CMV-seronegative. This chain's CDR3 is CASSSRLGTSSRAHNEQFF. As DNA, the CDR3 is TGCGCCAGCAGCTCCCGGCTGGGGACTAGCTCACGGGCCCACAATGAGCAGTTCTTC. The whole variable domain, remainder taken from reference TRBV5-1 and TRBJ2-1, is KAGVTQTPRYLIKTRGQQVTLSCSPISGHRSVSWYQQTPGQGLQFLFEYFSETQRNKGNFPGRFSGRQFSNSRSEMNVSTLELGDSALYLCASSSRLGTSSRAHNEQFFGPGTRLTVL.